This TCR beta chain comes out of a study of spatial heterogeneity in lung cancer. In the study overall: Alpha-chain sequences were consistently detected less often than beta-chain sequences.

Sample time point: sample taken at primary tumor resection. Sequencing covered unsorted whole RNA taken from tumor, nontumor lung or frozen PBMC. V shed 3 bases, J shed 5 bases, and the junction held 1 base outside the gene matches. From germline, CDR1 is KGHSH and CDR2 LQKENI. The CDR3 runs 12 residues. General study points: Of the expanded TCRs, ubiquitous and regional counts tracked the counts of ubiquitous and regional nonsynonymous mutations, respectively. Higher tumor mutation counts went along with higher counts of expanded intratumoral alpha and beta TCRs.

By proportion, this clonotype is medium-sized. The antigen is unknown. TCRdb re-called the 5' RACE reads with MiXCR, one entry per CDR3 protein. The table lists 3,600 or so distinct CDR3 sequences, 27% of them singletons. This receptor was obtained from a male donor with early-stage non-small cell lung cancer. This specimen consisted of lung tumor tissue, obtained at surgery. The chain combines TRBV18 with TRBJ2-7, with 7 positions matching TRBD1. The CDR3 nucleotides read TGTGCCAGCTCACCTGACAGGGACGAGCAGTACTTC. This translates into CASSPDRDEQYF.